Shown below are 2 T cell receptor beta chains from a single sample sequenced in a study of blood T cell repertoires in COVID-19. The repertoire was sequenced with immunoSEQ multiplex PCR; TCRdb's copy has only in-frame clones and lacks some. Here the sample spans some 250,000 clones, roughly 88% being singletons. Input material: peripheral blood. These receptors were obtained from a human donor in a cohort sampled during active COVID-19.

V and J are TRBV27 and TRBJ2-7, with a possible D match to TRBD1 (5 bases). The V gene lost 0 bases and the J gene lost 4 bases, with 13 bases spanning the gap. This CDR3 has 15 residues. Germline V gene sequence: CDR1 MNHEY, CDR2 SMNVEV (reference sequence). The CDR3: CASSLSGQVPYEQYF. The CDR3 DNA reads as TGTGCCAGCAGTTTATCGGGGCAGGTGCCATACGAGCAGTACTTC.

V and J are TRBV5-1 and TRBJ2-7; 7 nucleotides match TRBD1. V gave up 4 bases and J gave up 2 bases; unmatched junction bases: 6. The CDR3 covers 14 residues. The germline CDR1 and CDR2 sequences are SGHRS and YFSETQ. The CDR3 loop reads CASSTLDRAYEQYF. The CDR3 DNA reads TGCGCCAGCAGCACCTTAGACAGGGCCTACGAGCAGTACTTC.